The 2 T cell receptor beta chains given below trace back to one sample, sequenced in a study of T cells in women clearing cervical HPV infection. Clones were sequenced by immunoSEQ multiplex PCR, and TCRdb holds only the in-frame ones, with some missing. The listing records around 40,000 clones. Material for sequencing was blood buffy coat. Receptors originate from a woman aged 18-70 years with a cervical HPV16 infection that either progressed to CIN3+ or cleared (not recorded which).

With respect to this clone: The CDR3 end falls 3 residues outside the read, so it is completed with the germline J gene. The chain couples TRBV12-3 or TRBV12-4 to TRBJ1-1; D is ambiguous. Trimming left V 3 bases short and J 0 bases short, with 8 bases between. The CDR3 totals 14 residues. This CDR3 reads CASSFRIMNTEAFF. The sequenced part of the CDR3 DNA is TGTGCCAGCAGTTTCAGAATCATGAACACTGAA.

On this clone itself: The read finishes 3 residues shy of the CDR3 end, and the germline J gene is used to complete it. The chain couples TRBV13 to TRBJ2-3; D remains ambiguous. Looked up from germline, CDR1 is PRHDT and CDR2 is FYEKMQ (reference sequence). Trimming took off 4 bases at V and 5 bases at J, with 13 bases between the two ends. This CDR3 contains 14 residues. Partial CDR3 DNA: TGTGCCAGCAGCTCTCGCTCGTACGGAGATACG. Amino acid sequence: CASSSRSYGDT. The CDR3 in its entirety is CASSSRSYGDTQYF.